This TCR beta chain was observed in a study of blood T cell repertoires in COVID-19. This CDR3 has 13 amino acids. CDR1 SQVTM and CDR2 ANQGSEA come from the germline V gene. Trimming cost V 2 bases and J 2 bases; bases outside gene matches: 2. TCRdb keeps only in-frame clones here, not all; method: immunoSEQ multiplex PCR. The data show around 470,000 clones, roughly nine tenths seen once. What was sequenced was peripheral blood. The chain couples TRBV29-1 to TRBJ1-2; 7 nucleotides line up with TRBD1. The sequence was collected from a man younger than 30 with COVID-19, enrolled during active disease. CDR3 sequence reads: CSVEPGQNYGYTF. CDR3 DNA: TGCAGCGTTGAACCGGGACAGAACTATGGCTACACCTTC.